The rows below give T cell receptor beta chains drawn from one sample of a study of OX40 agonist ivuxolimab in advanced cancers. This table comes from immunoSEQ multiplex PCR, and its TCRdb copy is limited to in-frame clones, with some not included. The sample has some 38,000 clones; 80% to 90% are singletons. The sample was CD4+ or CD8+ T cells sorted from blood, taken in a trial of the OX40 agonist ivuxolimab. These receptors were obtained from an adult with an advanced solid tumor such as melanoma, head and neck, liver or kidney cancer. The CDR3 runs from the conserved cysteine through the conserved F or W.

v_gene,CDR3aa
TRBV7-9,CASSSPLAGGQDTQYF
TRBV29-1,CSVEGTGRRGYTF
TRBV11-2,CASSLDLTFGGSYEQYF
TRBV6-5,CASRRTGGEDTQYF
TRBV4-1,CASSQGFELNNEQFF
TRBV18,CASSPGGGNEAFF
TRBV5-1,CASSVGTGGETQYF
TRBV19,CASNLQTSGEDNEQFF
TRBV7-9,CASSLTTGENGYTF
TRBV27,CASSLSTNTEAFF
TRBV7-2,CASSPEPTDTQYF
TRBV2,CASSGTSKNEKLFF
TRBV10-3,CAISDESSNLPYTQYF